This entry describes one T cell receptor beta chain. Its specific antigen is unknown. Per-base quality was not reported, and no clone a single base away is much larger than it. Library construction relied on the immunoSEQ multiplex PCR assay. Each sample had some 94,000 TCR templates assayed by the deep sequencing platform. Genomic DNA extracted from sorted T cells was used for TCRbeta CDR3 sequencing. Under the source paper's analysis protocol: The R programming language was used for clonal analysis of the TCRbeta CDR3 data. Alloreactive CD4+ and CD8+ clones were identified by comparing unstimulated samples to CFSE-low samples taken after the reaction. By matching sequences to the repertoires of sorted unstimulated Treg and non-Treg cells, each alloreactive CD4+ clone was assigned a regulatory or non-regulatory origin. TCRdb carries this immuneACCESS record with in-frame sequences only. Its versions omit some clonotypes, under half of them owing to an unresolved V gene in the studies checked, with the rest unexplained. The V and J calls and the clone size are those of that table, but D and trimming were determined from the DNA. The sample table records roughly 100,000 clones; 92% of these occur just once. In total, the top ten clones hold roughly 1.1% of the sample.

Sorted unstimulated T cells and proliferating T cells recovered from mixed lymphocyte reactions underwent TCRbeta CDR3 sequencing. Fresh whole blood from ten to eleven HLA-typed healthy donors served as the source for isolating PBMCs. From the cysteine up to the phenylalanine, the CDR3 has a length of 12 residues. Kept here is only the CDR3 DNA, which spans 36 bases and is read in frame from base 1. V lost 0 bases and J lost 9 bases; the stretch between them is 7 bases long. CDR1 and CDR2 are read off the germline V gene as SGDLS and YYNGEE. The data stem from a study of siplizumab effects on memory and regulatory T cells (dated by TCRdb to between 2018 and 2020). Concerning the study at large: The study examined how the anti-CD2 antibody siplizumab affects alloreactive T-cell subsets in allogeneic mixed lymphocyte reactions built from human PBMCs.

Overall study outcomes, separate from this receptor: Sequences below about 10^-5 frequency were poorly captured, so only a minor fraction of alloreactive clones could be mapped to unstimulated subsets. Roughly 75-96% of proliferating CD4+ or CD8+ clones could not be assigned a naive or memory phenotype. Compared with memory T cells, unstimulated naive T cells appeared more diverse, and naive cells seemed to make a substantial contribution to the alloresponse. The suppressive function of proliferating Tregs from siplizumab cultures was not functionally confirmed. Siplizumab significantly reduced the cumulative frequency of alloreactive sequences traceable to unstimulated CD4+ memory T cells. Of the alloreactive CD4+ clones that could be mapped, the Treg-derived share averaged around 64% with siplizumab compared with 25% to 30% in control reactions.

The sequence was obtained from a human donor in good health. Sequenced material: CD4+ T cells sorted from blood. The chain links TRBV9 with TRBJ2-1, with an unclear D gene assignment. The DNA reads as follows: TGTGCCAGCAGCGTAGAGGTGTCTGAGCAGTTCTTC. Its protein is CASSVEVSEQFF.